The clone carrying this T cell receptor beta chain was detected a few times. Clones were read by immunoSEQ multiplex PCR, and TCRdb kept only the in-frame ones, dropping some. The sample holds roughly 83,000 clones, 70% to 90% seen once. The CDR3 loop spans 15 amino acids. Germline V gene sequence: CDR1 SGDLS, CDR2 YYNGEE. V was trimmed by 0 bases and J by 0 bases, leaving 8 bases between them. The data were taken from a study of glioma-infiltrating T cells after dendritic cell vaccination. On the study more broadly: Patients had newly diagnosed or recurrent glioblastoma and received dendritic cell vaccines.

The sequenced sample was blood, obtained before dendritic cell vaccination. The V and J genes are TRBV9 and TRBJ2-3; tentative D call: TRBD1 (6 bases). This clonotype originated in a human donor with glioblastoma. As DNA, the CDR3 is TGTGCCAGCAGCGTAGGACAGGCTAGCACAGATACGCAGTATTTT. This encodes CASSVGQASTDTQYF.